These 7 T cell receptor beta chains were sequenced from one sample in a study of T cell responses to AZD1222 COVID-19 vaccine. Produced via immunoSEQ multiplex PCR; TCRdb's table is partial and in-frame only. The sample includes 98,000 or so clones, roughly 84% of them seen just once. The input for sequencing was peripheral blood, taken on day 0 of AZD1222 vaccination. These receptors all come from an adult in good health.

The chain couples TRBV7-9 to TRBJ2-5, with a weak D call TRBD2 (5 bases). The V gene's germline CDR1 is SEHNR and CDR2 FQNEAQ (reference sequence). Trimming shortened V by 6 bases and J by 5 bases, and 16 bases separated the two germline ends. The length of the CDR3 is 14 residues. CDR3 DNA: TGTGCCAGCAGACACGGAGGAGCCCGGGAGACCCAGTACTTC. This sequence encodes CASRHGGARETQYF.

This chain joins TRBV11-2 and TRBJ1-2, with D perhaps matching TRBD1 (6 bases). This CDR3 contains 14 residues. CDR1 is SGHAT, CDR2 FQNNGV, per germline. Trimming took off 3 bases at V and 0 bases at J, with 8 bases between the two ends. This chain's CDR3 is CASSFTGTNYGYTF. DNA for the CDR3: TGTGCCAGCAGCTTCACAGGGACTAACTATGGCTACACCTTC.

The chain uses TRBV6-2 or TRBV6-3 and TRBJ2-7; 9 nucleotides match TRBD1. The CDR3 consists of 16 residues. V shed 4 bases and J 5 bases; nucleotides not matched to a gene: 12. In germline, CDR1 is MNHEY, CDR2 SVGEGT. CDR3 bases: TGTGCCAGCAGTTCTGGGCCCGGGACAGGGAACCACGAGCAGTACTTC. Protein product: CASSSGPGTGNHEQYF.

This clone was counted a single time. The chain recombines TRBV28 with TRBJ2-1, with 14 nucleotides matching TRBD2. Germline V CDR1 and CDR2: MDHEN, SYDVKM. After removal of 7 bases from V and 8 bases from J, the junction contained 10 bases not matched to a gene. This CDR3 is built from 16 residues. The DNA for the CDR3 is TGTGCCAGCACCCGGACTAGCGGGGGGCCGGCGGATGAGCAGTTCTTC. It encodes CASTRTSGGPADEQFF.

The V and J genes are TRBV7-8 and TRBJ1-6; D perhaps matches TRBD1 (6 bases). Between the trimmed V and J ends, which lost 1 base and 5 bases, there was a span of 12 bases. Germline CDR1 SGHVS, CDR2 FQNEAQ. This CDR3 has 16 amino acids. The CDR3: CASSLEQGGNNSPLHF. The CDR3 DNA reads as TGTGCCAGCAGCTTAGAACAGGGAGGGAATAATTCACCCCTCCACTTT.

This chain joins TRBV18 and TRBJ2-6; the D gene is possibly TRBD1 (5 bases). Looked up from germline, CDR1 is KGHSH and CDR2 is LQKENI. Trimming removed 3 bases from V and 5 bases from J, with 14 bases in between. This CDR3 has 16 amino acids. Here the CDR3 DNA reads TGTGCCAGCTCACCGCGACAGCTGGATCGGGCCAACGTCCTGACTTTC. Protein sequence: CASSPRQLDRANVLTF. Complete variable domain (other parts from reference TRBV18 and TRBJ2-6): NAGVMQNPRHLVRRRGQEARLRCSPMKGHSHVYWYRQLPEEGLKFMVYLQKENIIDESGMPKERFSAEFPKEGPSILRIQQVVRGDSAAYFCASSPRQLDRANVLTFGAGSRLTVL.

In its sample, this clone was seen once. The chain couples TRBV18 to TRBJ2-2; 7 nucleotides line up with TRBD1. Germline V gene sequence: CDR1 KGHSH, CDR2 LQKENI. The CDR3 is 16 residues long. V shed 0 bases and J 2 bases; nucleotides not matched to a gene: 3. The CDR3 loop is CASSPPGTANTGELFF. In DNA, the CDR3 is TGTGCCAGCTCACCACCGGGGACAGCAAACACCGGGGAGCTGTTTTTT.